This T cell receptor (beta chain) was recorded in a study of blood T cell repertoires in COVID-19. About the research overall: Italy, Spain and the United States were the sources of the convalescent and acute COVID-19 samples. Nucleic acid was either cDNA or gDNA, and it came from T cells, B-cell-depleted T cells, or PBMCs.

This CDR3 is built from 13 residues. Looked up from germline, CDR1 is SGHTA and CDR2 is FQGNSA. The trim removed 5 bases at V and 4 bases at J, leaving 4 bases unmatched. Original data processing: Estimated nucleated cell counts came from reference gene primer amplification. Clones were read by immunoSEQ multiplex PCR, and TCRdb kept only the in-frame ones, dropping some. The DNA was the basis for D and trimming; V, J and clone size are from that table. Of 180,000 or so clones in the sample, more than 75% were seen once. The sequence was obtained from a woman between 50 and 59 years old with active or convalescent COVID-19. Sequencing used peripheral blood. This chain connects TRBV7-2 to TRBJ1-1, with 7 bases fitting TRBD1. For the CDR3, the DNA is TGTGCCAGCAGCATACAGGGGAGCACTGAAGCTTTCTTT. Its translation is CASSIQGSTEAFF.